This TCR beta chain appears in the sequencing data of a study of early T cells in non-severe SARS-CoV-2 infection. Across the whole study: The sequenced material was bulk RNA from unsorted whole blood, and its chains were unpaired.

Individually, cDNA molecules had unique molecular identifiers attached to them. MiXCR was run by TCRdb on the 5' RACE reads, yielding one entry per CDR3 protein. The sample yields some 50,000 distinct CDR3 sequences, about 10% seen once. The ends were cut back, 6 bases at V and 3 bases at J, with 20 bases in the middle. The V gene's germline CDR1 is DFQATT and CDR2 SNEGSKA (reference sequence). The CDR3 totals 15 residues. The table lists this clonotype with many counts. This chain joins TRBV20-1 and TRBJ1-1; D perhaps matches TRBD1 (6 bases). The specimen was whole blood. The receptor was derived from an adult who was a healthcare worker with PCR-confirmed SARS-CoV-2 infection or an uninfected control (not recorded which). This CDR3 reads CSATFRAGAYTEAFF. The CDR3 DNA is TGCAGTGCAACTTTTCGGGCAGGGGCGTACACTGAAGCTTTCTTT.